Listed below are T cell receptor beta chains from one sample, sequenced in a study of monozygotic twins with inflammatory bowel disease. For each CDR3 protein, TCRdb gives one entry from its re-call of the 5' RACE reads, without DNA. There are about 300,000 distinct CDR3 sequences in the sample, with roughly 5.2% held by the top ten. Sequencing used blood. These receptors were taken from a human donor with ulcerative colitis or Crohn's disease, or a healthy co-twin of an affected twin (not recorded which). Both conserved end residues are part of each CDR3.

v_call: TRBV19; j_call: TRBJ2-1; cdr3_aa: CASRSGRAYNEQFF
v_call: TRBV5-1; j_call: TRBJ2-5; cdr3_aa: CASSYETSGETQYF
v_call: TRBV20-1; j_call: TRBJ1-5; cdr3_aa: CSAKGQTNNQPQHF
v_call: TRBV7-8; j_call: TRBJ2-3; cdr3_aa: CASSLPREDTQYF
v_call: TRBV9; j_call: TRBJ2-1; cdr3_aa: CASSVGSWANEQFF
v_call: TRBV28; j_call: TRBJ2-1; cdr3_aa: CASSLAAGLLNEQFF
v_call: TRBV20-1; j_call: TRBJ2-4; cdr3_aa: CSARDASRSKNIQYF
v_call: TRBV12-2; j_call: TRBJ1-4; cdr3_aa: CASRLAKVPTNEKLFF
v_call: TRBV29-1; j_call: TRBJ2-6; cdr3_aa: CSVTRIGGANVLTF
v_call: TRBV7-7; j_call: TRBJ2-7; cdr3_aa: CASSSGLLTQQYF
v_call: TRBV5-1; j_call: TRBJ1-1; cdr3_aa: CASSSDRGGTEAFF
v_call: TRBV12-3/TRBV12-4; j_call: TRBJ1-5; cdr3_aa: CASSSQGASSNQPQHF
v_call: TRBV7-2; j_call: TRBJ2-3; cdr3_aa: CASSPTGPYTDTQYF
v_call: TRBV28; j_call: TRBJ1-2; cdr3_aa: CASSSPDTGAYGYTF
v_call: TRBV29-1; j_call: TRBJ2-1; cdr3_aa: CSVVRGQTSSYNEQFF
v_call: TRBV2; j_call: TRBJ2-3; cdr3_aa: CASSEALETRQYF
v_call: TRBV12-3/TRBV12-4; j_call: TRBJ1-4; cdr3_aa: CASSAEQGAREKLFF
v_call: TRBV28; j_call: TRBJ1-1; cdr3_aa: CASSLPTGTGKVAAFF
v_call: TRBV6-2/TRBV6-3; j_call: TRBJ2-1; cdr3_aa: CASRDRGQGLAGYNEQFF
v_call: TRBV11-2; j_call: TRBJ2-1; cdr3_aa: CASSLDRAGTSYNEQFF
v_call: TRBV4-3; j_call: TRBJ2-3; cdr3_aa: CASSQEFPPAGAGSTDTQYF